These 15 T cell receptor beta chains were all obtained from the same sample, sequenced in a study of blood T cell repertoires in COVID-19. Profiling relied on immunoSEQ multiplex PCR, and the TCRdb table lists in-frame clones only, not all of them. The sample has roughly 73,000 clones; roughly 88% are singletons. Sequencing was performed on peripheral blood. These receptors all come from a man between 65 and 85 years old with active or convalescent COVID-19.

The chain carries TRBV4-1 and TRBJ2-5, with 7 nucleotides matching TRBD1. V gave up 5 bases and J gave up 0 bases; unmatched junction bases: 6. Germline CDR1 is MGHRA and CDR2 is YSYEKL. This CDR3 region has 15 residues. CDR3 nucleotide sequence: TGCGCCAGCAGCTTCCGGACAGGATACCAAGAGACCCAGTACTTC. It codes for CASSFRTGYQETQYF.

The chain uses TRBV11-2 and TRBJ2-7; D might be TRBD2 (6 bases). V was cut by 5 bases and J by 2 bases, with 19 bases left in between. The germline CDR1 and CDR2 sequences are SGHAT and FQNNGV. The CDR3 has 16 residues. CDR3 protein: CASSPWGVAGPYEQYF. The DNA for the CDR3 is TGTGCCAGCAGCCCATGGGGGGTGGCAGGGCCCTACGAGCAGTACTTC.

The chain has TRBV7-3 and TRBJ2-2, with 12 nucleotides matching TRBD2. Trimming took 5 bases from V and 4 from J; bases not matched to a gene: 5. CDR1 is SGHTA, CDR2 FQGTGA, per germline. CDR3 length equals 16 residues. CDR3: CASSPGLAGPTGELFF. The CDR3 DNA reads TGTGCCAGCAGCCCAGGACTAGCGGGACCCACCGGGGAGCTGTTTTTT.

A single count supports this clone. This chain's CDR3 is CASSLRGQGRRTLFF. CDR3 DNA sequence: TGTGCCAGCAGCTTAAGGGGTCAGGGCCGACGAACCCTGTTTTTT. The rearrangement joins TRBV11-2 to TRBJ2-2, with D possibly TRBD1 on 5 matching bases. Trimming stripped 2 bases from V and 14 bases from J, with 21 bases between. CDR1 and CDR2 (germline): SGHAT, FQNNGV. This CDR3 has 15 amino acids.

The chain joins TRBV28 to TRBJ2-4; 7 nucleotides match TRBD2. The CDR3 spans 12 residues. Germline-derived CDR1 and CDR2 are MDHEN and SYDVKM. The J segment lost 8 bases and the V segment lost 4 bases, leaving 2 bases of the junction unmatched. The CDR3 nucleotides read TGTGCCAGCAGTTCTGGGAGGGACATTCAGTACTTC. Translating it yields CASSSGRDIQYF.

The CDR3 sequence: CASSSFYNEQFF. The DNA for the CDR3 is TGTGCCAGCAGTTCCTTCTACAATGAGCAGTTCTTC. The chain is built from TRBV7-9 and TRBJ2-1; D remains ambiguous. The CDR3 is 12 amino acids. CDR1 SEHNR and CDR2 FQNEAQ come from the germline V gene (reference sequence). The germline V and J ends were trimmed by 6 bases and 3 bases, with 6 bases remaining between them.

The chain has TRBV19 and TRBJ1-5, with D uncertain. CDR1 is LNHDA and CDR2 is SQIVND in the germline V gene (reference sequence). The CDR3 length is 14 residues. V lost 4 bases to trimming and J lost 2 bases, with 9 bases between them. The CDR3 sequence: CASSRQSGNQPQHF. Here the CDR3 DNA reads TGTGCCAGTAGTAGGCAGTCCGGCAATCAGCCCCAGCATTTT.

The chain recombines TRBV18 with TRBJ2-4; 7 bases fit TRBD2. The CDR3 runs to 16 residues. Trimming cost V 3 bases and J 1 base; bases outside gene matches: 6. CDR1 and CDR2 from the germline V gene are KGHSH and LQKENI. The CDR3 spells CASSPLGGSAKNIQYF. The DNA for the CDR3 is TGTGCCAGCTCACCCCTCGGGGGGTCGGCCAAAAACATTCAGTACTTC.

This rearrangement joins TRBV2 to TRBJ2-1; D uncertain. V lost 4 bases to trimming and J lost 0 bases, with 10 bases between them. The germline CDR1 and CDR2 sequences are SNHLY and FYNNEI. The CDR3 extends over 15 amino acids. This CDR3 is CASSGGVGSYNEQFF. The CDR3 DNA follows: TGTGCCAGCAGTGGAGGAGTCGGCTCCTACAATGAGCAGTTCTTC.

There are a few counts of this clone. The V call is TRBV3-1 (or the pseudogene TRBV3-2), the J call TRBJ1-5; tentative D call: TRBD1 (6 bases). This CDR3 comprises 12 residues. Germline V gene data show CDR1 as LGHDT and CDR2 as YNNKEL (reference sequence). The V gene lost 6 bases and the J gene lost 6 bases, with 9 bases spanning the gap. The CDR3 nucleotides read TGTGCCAGCAGTTCGACAGGTCAGCCCCAGCATTTT. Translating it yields CASSSTGQPQHF.

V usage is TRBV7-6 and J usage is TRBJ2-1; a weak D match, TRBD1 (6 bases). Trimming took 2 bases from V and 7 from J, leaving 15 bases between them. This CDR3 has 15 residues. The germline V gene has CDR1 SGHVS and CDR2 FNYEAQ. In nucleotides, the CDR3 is TGTGCCAGCAGCTTAAGGGGGATCACGGTGAATGAGCAGTTCTTC. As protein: CASSLRGITVNEQFF.

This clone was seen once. The CDR3 protein is CASTTGSGNQPQHF. The CDR3 DNA sequence: TGTGCCAGTACGACAGGGAGCGGCAATCAGCCCCAGCATTTT. The chain combines TRBV2 with TRBJ1-5; 7 nucleotides agree with TRBD1. CDR1 and CDR2 from the germline V gene are SNHLY and FYNNEI. V gave up 9 bases and J gave up 2 bases; unmatched junction bases: 7. The CDR3 consists of 14 residues. The whole variable domain, remainder taken from reference TRBV2 and TRBJ1-5, is EPEVTQTPSHQVTQMGQEVILRCVPISNHLYFYWYRQILGQKVEFLVSFYNNEISEKSEIFDDQFSVERPDGSNFTLKIRSTKLEDSAMYFCASTTGSGNQPQHFGDGTRLSIL.

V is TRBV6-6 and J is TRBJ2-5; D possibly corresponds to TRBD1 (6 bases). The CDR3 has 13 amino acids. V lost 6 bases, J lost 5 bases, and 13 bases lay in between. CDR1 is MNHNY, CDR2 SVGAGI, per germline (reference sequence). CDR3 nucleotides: TGTGCCAGCAGGGACAGCGTACAGGAGACCCAGTACTTC. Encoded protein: CASRDSVQETQYF.

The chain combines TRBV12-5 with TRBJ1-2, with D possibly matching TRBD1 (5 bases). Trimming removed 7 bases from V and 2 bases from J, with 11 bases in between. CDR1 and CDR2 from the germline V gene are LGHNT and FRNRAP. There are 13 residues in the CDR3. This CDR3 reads CASARDDNYGYTF. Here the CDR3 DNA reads TGTGCTAGTGCCAGGGATGACAACTATGGCTACACCTTC.

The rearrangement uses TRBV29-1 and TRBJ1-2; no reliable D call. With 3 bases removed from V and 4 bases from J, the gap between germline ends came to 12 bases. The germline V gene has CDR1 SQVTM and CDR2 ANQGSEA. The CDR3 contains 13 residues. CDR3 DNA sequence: TGCAGCGTTGAGGGCCCAGGACTCTATGGCTACACCTTC. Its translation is CSVEGPGLYGYTF. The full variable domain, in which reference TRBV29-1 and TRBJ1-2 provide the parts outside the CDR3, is SAVISQKPSRDICQRGTSLTIQCQVDSQVTMMFWYRQQPGQSLTLIATANQGSEATYESGFVIDKFPISRPNLTFSTLTVSNMSPEDSSIYLCSVEGPGLYGYTFGSGTRLTVV.